This T cell receptor beta chain is drawn from a study of blood T cell repertoires in COVID-19. This CDR3 region has 16 residues. Germline loops: CDR1 MNHEY, CDR2 SMNVEV (reference sequence). V dropped 2 bases and J dropped 2 bases, with 12 bases sitting between them. The repertoire was sequenced with immunoSEQ multiplex PCR; TCRdb's copy has only in-frame clones and lacks some. The sample lists 360,000 or so clones, 87% occurring once. For recovered donors of Cohort 3, there were two negative PCRs, clearance, or symptom resolution. The chain uses TRBV27 and TRBJ2-2; D is unclear. This sequence was found in a woman younger than 45 who had recovered from COVID-19. Sequencing was done on a sample of PBMCs or T cells enriched from blood (not recorded which). CDR3 DNA: TGTGCCAGCAGTTTAAACCTCCTCTATAACACCGGGGAGCTGTTTTTT. It codes for CASSLNLLYNTGELFF.